This T cell receptor (beta chain) stems from a study of T cell responses to AZD1222 COVID-19 vaccine. Study outcomes and limitations: It should be noted that donors were predominantly white British and more often female, and clonal diversity was possibly underestimated.

With respect to this clone: Its matching antigen is unknown.

Using immunoSEQ multiplex PCR, the repertoire was profiled, and TCRdb retains in-frame clones only, with some absent. Seen here are about 67,000 clones, around 82% observed once, and the top ten hold about 6.5%. Trimming left V 1 base short and J 4 bases short, with 13 bases between. Germline assignment: CDR1 LGHDT and CDR2 YNNKEL (reference sequence). There are 15 residues in the CDR3. This sequence originates from an adult who received the AZD1222 COVID-19 vaccine. The input for sequencing was peripheral blood, taken 28 days after the second AZD1222 dose. This rearrangement joins TRBV3-1 (or the pseudogene TRBV3-2) to TRBJ1-1; D is ambiguous. As DNA, the CDR3 is TGTGCCAGCAGCCAAGGCGAGGGTTCGACCACTGAAGCTTTCTTT. Translation gives CASSQGEGSTTEAFF.